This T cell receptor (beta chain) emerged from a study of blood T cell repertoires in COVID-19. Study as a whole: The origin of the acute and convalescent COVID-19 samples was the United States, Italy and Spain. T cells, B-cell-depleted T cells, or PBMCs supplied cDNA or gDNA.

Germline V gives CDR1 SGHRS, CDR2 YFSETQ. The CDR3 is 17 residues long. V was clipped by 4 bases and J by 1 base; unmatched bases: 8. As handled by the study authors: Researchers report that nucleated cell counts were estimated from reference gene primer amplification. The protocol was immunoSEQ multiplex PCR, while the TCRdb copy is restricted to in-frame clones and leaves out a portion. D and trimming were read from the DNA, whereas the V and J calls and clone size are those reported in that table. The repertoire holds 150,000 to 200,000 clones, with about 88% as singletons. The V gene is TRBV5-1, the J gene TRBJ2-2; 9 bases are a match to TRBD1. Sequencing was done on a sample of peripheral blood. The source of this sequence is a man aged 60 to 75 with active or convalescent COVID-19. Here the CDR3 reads CASSMGNRGRNTGELFF. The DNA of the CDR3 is TGCGCCAGCAGCATGGGGAACAGGGGGCGGAACACCGGGGAGCTGTTTTTT.